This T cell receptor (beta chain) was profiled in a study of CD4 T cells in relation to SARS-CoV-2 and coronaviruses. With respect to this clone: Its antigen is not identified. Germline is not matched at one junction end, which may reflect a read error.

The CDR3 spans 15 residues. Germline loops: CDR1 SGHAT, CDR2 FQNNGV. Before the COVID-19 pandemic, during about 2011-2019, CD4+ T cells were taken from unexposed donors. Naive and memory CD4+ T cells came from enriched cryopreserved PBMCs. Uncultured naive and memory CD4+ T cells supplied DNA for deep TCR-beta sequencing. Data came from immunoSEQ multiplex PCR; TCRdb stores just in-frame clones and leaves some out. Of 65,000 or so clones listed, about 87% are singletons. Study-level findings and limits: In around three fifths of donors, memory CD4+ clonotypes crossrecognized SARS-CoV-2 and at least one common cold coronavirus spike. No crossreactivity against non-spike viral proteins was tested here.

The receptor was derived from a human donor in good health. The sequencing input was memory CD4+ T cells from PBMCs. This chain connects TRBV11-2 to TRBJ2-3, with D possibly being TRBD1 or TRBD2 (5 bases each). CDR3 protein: CASSLRGPSTDTQYF. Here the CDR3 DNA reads TGTGCCAGCAGCTTAAGGGGACCTAGCACAGATACACAGTATTTT.